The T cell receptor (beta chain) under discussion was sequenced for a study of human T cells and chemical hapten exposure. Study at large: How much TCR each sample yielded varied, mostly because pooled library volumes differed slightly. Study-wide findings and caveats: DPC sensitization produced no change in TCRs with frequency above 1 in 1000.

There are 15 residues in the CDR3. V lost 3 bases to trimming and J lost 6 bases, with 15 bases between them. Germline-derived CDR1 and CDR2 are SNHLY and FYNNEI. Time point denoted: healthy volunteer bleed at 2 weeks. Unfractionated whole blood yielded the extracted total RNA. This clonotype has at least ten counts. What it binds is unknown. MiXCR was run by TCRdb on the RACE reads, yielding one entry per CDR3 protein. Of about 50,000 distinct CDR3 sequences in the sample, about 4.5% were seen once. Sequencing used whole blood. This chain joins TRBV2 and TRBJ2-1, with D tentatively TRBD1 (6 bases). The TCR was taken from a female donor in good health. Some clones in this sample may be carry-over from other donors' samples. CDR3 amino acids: CASSDFRGLGNEQFF. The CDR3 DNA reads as TGTGCCAGCAGTGATTTCAGGGGTCTAGGCAATGAGCAGTTCTTC.